This T cell receptor beta chain is drawn from a study of control samples from healthy donors and cancer patients. The method was immunoSEQ multiplex PCR; TCRdb's version includes in-frame clones alone and lacks a portion of them. The sample lists over 150,000 clones; 94% were seen once. The sequenced material came from blood. The TCR was taken from a woman aged 18-29 years in good health.

The CDR3 bases are TGTGCCAGCAGCCAAAAACTGCCCGGGGGGTCCGGAAACACCATATATTTT. Its translation: CASSQKLPGGSGNTIYF. This sequence joins TRBV3-1 (or the pseudogene TRBV3-2) and TRBJ1-3; D is perhaps TRBD1 (5 bases). The germline V gene has CDR1 LGHDT and CDR2 YNNKEL (reference sequence). Trimming shortened V by 2 bases and J by 4 bases, and 18 bases separated the two germline ends. The CDR3 consists of 17 residues.